A selection of T cell receptor beta chains follows, all from one sample in a study of CD8 T cells in ankylosing spondylitis. Each CDR3 protein is one row after TCRdb ran MiXCR on the 5' RACE reads. In the table there are 250,000 or so distinct CDR3 sequences, approximately 24% of which are singletons. Sequencing was carried out using blood, either unsorted or a sorted T cell fraction (not recorded which). All receptors derive from a male donor with ankylosing spondylitis or in good health (not recorded which). The CDR3 runs from the conserved cysteine through the conserved F or W. D genes are given only for firm matches. The size entry is marked missing in some rows and otherwise reads once, few, many or a size class.

>-|TRBJ2-7|TRBV5-1|-
CASSLVLGGGVYEQYF
TGCGCCAGCAGCTTGGTCCTGGGGGGAGGAGTCTACGAGCAGTACTTC
>many|TRBJ1-5|TRBV19|TRBD1
CASSLSQGANQPQHF
TGTGCCAGTAGTCTGTCCCAGGGGGCCAATCAGCCCCAGCATTTT
>-|TRBJ2-1|TRBV18|-
CASSPTPALGEDNEQFF
TGTGCCAGCTCACCTACTCCGGCCTTGGGCGAGGACAATGAGCAGTTCTTC
>few|TRBJ1-1|TRBV12-3/TRBV12-4|TRBD1
CASSPTGTGYTEAFF
TGTGCCAGCAGCCCGACCGGGACAGGGTACACTGAAGCTTTCTTT
>few|TRBJ2-1|TRBV5-1|-
CASSLRDWAYNEQFF
TGCGCCAGCAGCTTGAGGGACTGGGCCTACAATGAGCAGTTCTTC
>many|TRBJ2-1|TRBV5-1|TRBD2
CASSPQTSSNEQFF
TGCGCCAGCAGTCCGCAGACTAGCTCAAATGAGCAGTTCTTC
>many|TRBJ2-3|TRBV20-1|TRBD2
CSAQGLTDTQYF
TGCAGTGCCCAGGGACTAACAGATACGCAGTATTTT
>-|TRBJ2-1|TRBV7-2|-
CASIPTGLSSYNEQFF
TGTGCCAGCATCCCAACAGGGCTAAGCTCCTACAATGAGCAGTTCTTC
>many|TRBJ1-2|TRBV12-3/TRBV12-4|-
CASSLAEGEPYTF
TGTGCCAGCAGTTTAGCCGAAGGGGAGCCTTACACCTTC
>-|TRBJ1-1|TRBV5-1|TRBD1
CASSLAGTGAYNRAFF
TGCGCCAGCAGCTTGGCCGGGACAGGGGCCTACAATAGAGCTTTCTTT
>few|TRBJ2-1|TRBV6-5|TRBD2
CASSFGSGLAGGPQFF
TGTGCCAGCAGTTTCGGGTCAGGTCTAGCGGGGGGCCCGCAGTTCTTC
>once|TRBJ2-5|TRBV29-1|TRBD2
CSVALAGLYETQYF
TGCAGCGTTGCTCTAGCGGGGTTGTACGAGACCCAGTACTTC
>-|TRBJ2-5|TRBV7-9|-
CASSLATGSDRQYF
TGTGCCAGCAGCTTAGCGACGGGTTCGGATCGTCAGTACTTC
>many|TRBJ2-7|TRBV4-1|TRBD1
CASSRGQGPLNEQYF
TGCGCCAGCAGCCGTGGACAGGGCCCTCTTAACGAGCAGTACTTC